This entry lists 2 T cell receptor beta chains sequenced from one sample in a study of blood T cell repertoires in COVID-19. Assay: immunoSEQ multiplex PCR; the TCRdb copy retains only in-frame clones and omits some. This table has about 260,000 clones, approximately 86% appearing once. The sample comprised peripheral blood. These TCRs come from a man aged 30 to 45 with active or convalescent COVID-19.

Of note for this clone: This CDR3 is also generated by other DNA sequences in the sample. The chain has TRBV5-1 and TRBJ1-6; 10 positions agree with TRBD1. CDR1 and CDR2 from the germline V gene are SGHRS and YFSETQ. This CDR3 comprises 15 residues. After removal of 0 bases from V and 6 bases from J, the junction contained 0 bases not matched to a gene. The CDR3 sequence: CASSLGQGANSPLHF. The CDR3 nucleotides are TGCGCCAGCAGCTTGGGACAGGGGGCTAATTCACCCCTCCACTTT. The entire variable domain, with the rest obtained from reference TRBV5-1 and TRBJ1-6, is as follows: KAGVTQTPRYLIKTRGQQVTLSCSPISGHRSVSWYQQTPGQGLQFLFEYFSETQRNKGNFPGRFSGRQFSNSRSEMNVSTLELGDSALYLCASSLGQGANSPLHFGNGTRLTVT.

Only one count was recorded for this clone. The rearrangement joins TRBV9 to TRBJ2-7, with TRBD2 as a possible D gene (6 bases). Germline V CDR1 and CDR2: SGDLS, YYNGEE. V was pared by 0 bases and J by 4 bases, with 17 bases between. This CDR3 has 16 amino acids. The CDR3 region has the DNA TGTGCCAGCAGCGTAGGGGCGGGGACCCTAGGGTACGAGCAGTACTTC. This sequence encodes CASSVGAGTLGYEQYF.